A single sample is the source of the 9 T cell receptor beta chains below, sequenced in a study of cytomegalovirus exposure and HLA in healthy donors. The PCR used 60 Vbeta and 13 Jbeta primers. Measured with immunoSEQ multiplex PCR; TCRdb has only the in-frame clones, and not every one. The table has around 110,000 clones, around a tenth seen once. Sequenced: PBMCs. The receptors derive from a man aged 30 to 45 in good health and CMV-seronegative.

The chain combines TRBV28 with TRBJ2-6; possible D gene TRBD2, 5 bases. The CDR3 is made up of 15 amino acids. CDR1 and CDR2 (germline): MDHEN, SYDVKM. V lost 3 bases and J 1 base, leaving 7 bases between the germline ends. The CDR3 reads CASSFPGSGANVLTF. The CDR3 DNA is TGTGCCAGCAGTTTCCCGGGGTCTGGGGCCAACGTCCTGACTTTC.

This clone was observed a few times. The chain employs TRBV30 and TRBJ2-3; D uncertain. CDR1 is GTSNPN, CDR2 SVGIG, per germline (reference sequence). This CDR3 contains 14 residues. V gave up 1 base and J gave up 1 base, with 9 bases separating them. The CDR3 spells CAWSGGHRTDTQYF. Written as DNA, the CDR3 is TGTGCCTGGAGTGGAGGCCACCGCACAGATACGCAGTATTTT.

J is TRBJ2-2 and V is TRBV5-4; D perhaps matches TRBD2 (5 bases). Trimming took 1 base from V and 6 from J, leaving 10 bases between them. Germline CDR1 SGHNT, CDR2 YYREEE (reference sequence). The CDR3 is 14 amino acids. This CDR3 is CASSLQVGAGELFF. CDR3 sequence (DNA): TGTGCCAGCAGCTTGCAGGTCGGGGCCGGGGAGCTGTTTTTT.

In its sample, this clone was seen a few times. This chain uses TRBV27 with TRBJ1-5, with D maybe TRBD1 (5 bases). V was trimmed by 6 bases and J by 2 bases, leaving 14 bases between them. The CDR3 sequence is 15 residues long. Per the germline V gene, CDR1 is MNHEY and CDR2 is SMNVEV (reference sequence). The CDR3 reads CASSPGLSGNQPQHF. In nucleotides, the CDR3 is TGTGCCAGCAGCCCGGGACTCTCGGGCAATCAGCCCCAGCATTTT.

The V call is TRBV13, the J call TRBJ2-5; weak D call: TRBD2 (6 bases). V dropped 3 bases and J dropped 7 bases, with 12 bases sitting between them. CDR1 PRHDT and CDR2 FYEKMQ come from the germline V gene (reference sequence). The CDR3 contains 13 residues. The CDR3 loop reads CASSFGGAGTQYF. The CDR3 nucleotides read TGTGCCAGCAGCTTCGGCGGGGCTGGGACCCAGTACTTC. The variable domain in full, with the rest retrieved from reference TRBV13 and TRBJ2-5, is AAGVIQSPRHLIKEKRETATLKCYPIPRHDTVYWYQQGPGQDPQFLISFYEKMQSDKGSIPDRFSAQQFSDYHSELNMSSLELGDSALYFCASSFGGAGTQYFGPGTRLLVL.

The chain combines TRBV28 with TRBJ2-7; no reliable D call. CDR3 length: 12 residues. The germline V and J ends were trimmed by 1 base and 6 bases, with 7 bases remaining between them. Looked up from germline, CDR1 is MDHEN and CDR2 is SYDVKM. DNA for the CDR3: TGTGCCAGCAGTTTATCTCGTCCCGAGCAGTACTTC. This gives the protein CASSLSRPEQYF.

This clone was counted a few times. The J gene is TRBJ2-1, the V gene TRBV7-2, with 12 positions matching TRBD2. CDR1 and CDR2 (germline): SGHTA, FQGNSA. The CDR3 loop spans 15 amino acids. V lost 6 bases and J lost 2; bases outside the gene matches: 2. The CDR3 loop is CASSPSGGAYNEQFF. CDR3 DNA sequence: TGTGCCAGCAGTCCTAGCGGGGGGGCCTACAATGAGCAGTTCTTC.

In this sample, this clone turned up a few times. The genes are TRBV30 and TRBJ1-3; D gene uncertain. Germline CDR1 and CDR2: GTSNPN and SVGIG (reference sequence). Trimming left V 3 bases short and J 6 bases short, with 6 bases between. The CDR3 sequence is 11 residues long. The CDR3 DNA is TGTGCCTGGAGCCCTAAAAACACCATATATTTT. Encoded protein: CAWSPKNTIYF.

This rearrangement joins TRBV7-9 to TRBJ2-2, with D tentatively TRBD1 (7 bases). The V end lost 1 base, the J end lost 3 bases, and 21 bases lay between the germline ends. This CDR3 is built from 19 residues. From germline, CDR1 is SEHNR and CDR2 FQNEAQ (reference sequence). CDR3 nucleotides: TGTGCCAGCAGCTTAGGGAGGGCGACAGGGTATTTTGACACCGGGGAGCTGTTTTTT. Translating gives CASSLGRATGYFDTGELFF. Complete variable domain (other parts from reference TRBV7-9 and TRBJ2-2): DTGVSQNPRHKITKRGQNVTFRCDPISEHNRLYWYRQTLGQGPEFLTYFQNEAQLEKSRLLSDRFSAERPKGSFSTLEIQRTEQGDSAMYLCASSLGRATGYFDTGELFFGEGSRLTVL.